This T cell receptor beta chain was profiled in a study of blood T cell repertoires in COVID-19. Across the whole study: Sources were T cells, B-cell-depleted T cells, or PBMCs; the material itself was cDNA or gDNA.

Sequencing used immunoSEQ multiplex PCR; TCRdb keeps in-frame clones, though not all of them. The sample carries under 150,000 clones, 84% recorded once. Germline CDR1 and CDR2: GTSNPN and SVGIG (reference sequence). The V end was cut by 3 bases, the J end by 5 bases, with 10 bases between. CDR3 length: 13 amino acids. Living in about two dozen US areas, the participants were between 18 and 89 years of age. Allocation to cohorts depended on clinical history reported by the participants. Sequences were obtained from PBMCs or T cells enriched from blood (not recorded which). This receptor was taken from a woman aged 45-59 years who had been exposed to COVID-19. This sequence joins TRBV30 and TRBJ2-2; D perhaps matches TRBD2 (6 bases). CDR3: CAWSGSGTGELFF. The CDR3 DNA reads TGTGCCTGGAGCGGGAGCGGAACCGGGGAGCTGTTTTTT.